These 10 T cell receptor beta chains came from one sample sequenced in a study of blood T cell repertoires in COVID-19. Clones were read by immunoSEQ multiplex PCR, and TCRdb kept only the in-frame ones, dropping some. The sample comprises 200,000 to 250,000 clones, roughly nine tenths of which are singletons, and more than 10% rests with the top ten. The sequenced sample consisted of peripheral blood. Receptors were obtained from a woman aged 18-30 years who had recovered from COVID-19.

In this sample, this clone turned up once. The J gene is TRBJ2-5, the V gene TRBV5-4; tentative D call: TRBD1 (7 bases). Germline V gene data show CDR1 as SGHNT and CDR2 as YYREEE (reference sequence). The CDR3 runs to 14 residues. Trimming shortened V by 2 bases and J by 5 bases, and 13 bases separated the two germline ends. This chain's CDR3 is CASSFGGGEETQYF. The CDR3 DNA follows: TGTGCCAGCAGCTTTGGAGGGGGCGAGGAGACCCAGTACTTC. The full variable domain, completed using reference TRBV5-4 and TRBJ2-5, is ETGVTQSPTHLIKTRGQQVTLRCSSQSGHNTVSWYQQALGQGPQFIFQYYREEENGRGNFPPRFSGLQFPNYSSELNVNALELDDSALYLCASSFGGGEETQYFGPGTRLLVL.

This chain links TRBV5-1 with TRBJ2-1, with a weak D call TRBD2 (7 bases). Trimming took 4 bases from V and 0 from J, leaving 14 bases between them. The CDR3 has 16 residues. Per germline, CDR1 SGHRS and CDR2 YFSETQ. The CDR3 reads CASSPGGGSSYNEQFF. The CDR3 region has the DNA TGCGCCAGCAGCCCGGGGGGCGGCAGCTCCTACAATGAGCAGTTCTTC.

The CDR3, as DNA: TGTGCCTGGAGCCCCTCTGAAGCTTTCTTT. The encoded protein is CAWSPSEAFF. The chain carries TRBV30 and TRBJ1-1, with D unresolved. V lost 3 bases to trimming and J lost 6 bases, with 5 bases between them. Germline lookup yields CDR1 GTSNPN and CDR2 SVGIG (reference sequence). CDR3 length: 10 amino acids.

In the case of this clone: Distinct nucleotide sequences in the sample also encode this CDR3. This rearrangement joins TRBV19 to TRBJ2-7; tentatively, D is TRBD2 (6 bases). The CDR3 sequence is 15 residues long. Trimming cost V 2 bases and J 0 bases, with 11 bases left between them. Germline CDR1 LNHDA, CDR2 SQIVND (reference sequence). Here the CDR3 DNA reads TGTGCCAGTAGTATATCTTCCGGGAGCTCCTACGAGCAGTACTTC. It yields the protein CASSISSGSSYEQYF. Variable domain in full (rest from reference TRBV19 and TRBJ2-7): DGGITQSPKYLFRKEGQNVTLSCEQNLNHDAMYWYRQDPGQGLRLIYYSQIVNDFQKGDIAEGYSVSREKKESFPLTVTSAQKNPTAFYLCASSISSGSSYEQYFGPGTRLTVT.

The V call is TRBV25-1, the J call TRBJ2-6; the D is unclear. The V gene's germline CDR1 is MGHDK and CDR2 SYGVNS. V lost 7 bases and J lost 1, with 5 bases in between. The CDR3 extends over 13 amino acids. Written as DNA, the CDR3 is TGTGCCAGCAAATCGTCTGGGGCCAACGTCCTGACTTTC. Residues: CASKSSGANVLTF.

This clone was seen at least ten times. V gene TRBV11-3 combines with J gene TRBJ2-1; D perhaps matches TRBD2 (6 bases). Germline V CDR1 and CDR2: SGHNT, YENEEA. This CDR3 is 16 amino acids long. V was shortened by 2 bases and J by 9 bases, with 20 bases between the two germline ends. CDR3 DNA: TGTGCCAGCAGCTTATCCTCGATAAGCGGGTTCAGTGAGCAGTTCTTC. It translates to CASSLSSISGFSEQFF. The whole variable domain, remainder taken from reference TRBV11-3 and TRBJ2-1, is EAGVVQSPRYKIIEKKQPVAFWCNPISGHNTLYWYLQNLGQGPELLIRYENEEAVDDSQLPKDRFSAERLKGVDSTLKIQPAELGDSAVYLCASSLSSISGFSEQFFGPGTRLTVL.

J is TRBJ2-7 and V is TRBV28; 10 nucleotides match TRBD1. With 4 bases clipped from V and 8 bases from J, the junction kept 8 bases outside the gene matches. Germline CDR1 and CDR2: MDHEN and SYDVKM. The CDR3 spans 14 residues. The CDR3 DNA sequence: TGTGCCAGCAGTTCGACAGGGGGCGCGGCCAAGCAGTACTTC. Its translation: CASSSTGGAAKQYF. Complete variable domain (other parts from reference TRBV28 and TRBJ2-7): DVKVTQSSRYLVKRTGEKVFLECVQDMDHENMFWYRQDPGLGLRLIYFSYDVKMKEKGDIPEGYSVSREKKERFSLILESASTNQTSMYLCASSSTGGAAKQYFGPGTRLTVT.

The CDR3 sequence: CASSPPRGATGELFF. The DNA of the CDR3 is TGTGCCAGCAGCCCCCCGCGGGGGGCCACCGGGGAGCTGTTTTTT. The rearrangement joins TRBV4-2 to TRBJ2-2; 8 nucleotides align to TRBD2. This CDR3 region has 15 residues. CDR1 LGHNA and CDR2 YNFKEQ come from the germline V gene. Unmatched junction bases numbered 5, after V lost 4 bases and J lost 4 bases.

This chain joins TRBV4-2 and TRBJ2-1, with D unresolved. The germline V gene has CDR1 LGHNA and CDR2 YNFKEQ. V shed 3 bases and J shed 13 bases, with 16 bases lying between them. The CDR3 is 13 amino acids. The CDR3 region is CASSQTTLLPQFF. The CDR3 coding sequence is TGTGCCAGCAGCCAGACAACCTTGCTTCCCCAGTTCTTC.

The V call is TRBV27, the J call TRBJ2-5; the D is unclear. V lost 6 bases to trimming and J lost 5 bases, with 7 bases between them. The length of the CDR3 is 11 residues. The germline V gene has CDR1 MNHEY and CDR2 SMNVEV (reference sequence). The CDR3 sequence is CASRTRETQYF. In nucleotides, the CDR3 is TGTGCCAGCAGAACCAGGGAGACCCAGTACTTC.